The rows below give T cell receptor beta chains drawn from one sample of a study of blood T cell repertoires in COVID-19. The method was immunoSEQ multiplex PCR; TCRdb's version includes in-frame clones alone and lacks a portion of them. The table includes about 74,000 clones, 70% to 80% detected once. The source material was peripheral blood. The source is a man aged 65-85 years with active or convalescent COVID-19. Each CDR3 is given with its conserved first and last residue. The D gene is left open where the match is weak. The size of a clone is reported for some rows only, either as once, few or many, or as a class for expanded clones.

clone size	J gene	V gene	D gene	CDR3 protein	CDR3 DNA
.	TRBJ2-7	TRBV6-1	TRBD2	CASSEGAGGRYEQYF	TGTGCCAGCAGTGAAGGAGCGGGGGGGAGGTACGAGCAGTACTTC
.	TRBJ1-2	TRBV24-1	.	CATRDGGVGGYTF	TGTGCCACCCGAGATGGGGGCGTTGGCGGCTACACCTTC
.	TRBJ2-7	TRBV7-8	TRBD1	CASSSQIRDSYEQYF	TGTGCCAGCAGCTCACAAATCCGGGACAGCTACGAGCAGTACTTC
once	TRBJ1-5	TRBV29-1	.	CSVGPTAYSNQPQHF	TGCAGCGTTGGTCCGACAGCTTATAGCAATCAGCCCCAGCATTTT
few	TRBJ1-1	TRBV5-5	.	CASSSMTGWTEAFF	TGTGCCAGCAGCTCCATGACAGGTTGGACTGAAGCTTTCTTT
.	TRBJ1-5	TRBV4-1	TRBD1	CASSQGGRGLRQPQHF	TGCGCCAGCAGCCAAGGAGGCAGGGGGCTGAGACAGCCCCAGCATTTT
.	TRBJ2-7	TRBV6-5	.	CASRNSYEQYF	TGTGCCAGCAGGAACAGCTACGAGCAGTACTTC
.	TRBJ2-3	TRBV2	.	CASSKRLTDTQYF	TGTGCCAGCAGTAAAAGACTCACAGATACGCAGTATTTT
.	TRBJ2-7	TRBV3-1/TRBV3-2	TRBD2	CASSQESRLAVSGQYF	TGTGCCAGCAGCCAAGAAAGTCGGCTAGCGGTCTCCGGGCAGTACTTC
.	TRBJ2-2	TRBV30	TRBD2	CAWSFGGANTGELFF	TGTGCCTGGAGTTTCGGGGGGGCAAACACCGGGGAGCTGTTTTTT
.	TRBJ2-4	TRBV28	.	CASRRENIQYF	TGTGCCAGCCGACGGGAAAACATTCAGTACTTC
.	TRBJ1-1	TRBV27	.	CASSLRGVSNTEAFF	TGTGCCAGCAGTTTACGGGGAGTTTCGAACACTGAAGCTTTCTTT